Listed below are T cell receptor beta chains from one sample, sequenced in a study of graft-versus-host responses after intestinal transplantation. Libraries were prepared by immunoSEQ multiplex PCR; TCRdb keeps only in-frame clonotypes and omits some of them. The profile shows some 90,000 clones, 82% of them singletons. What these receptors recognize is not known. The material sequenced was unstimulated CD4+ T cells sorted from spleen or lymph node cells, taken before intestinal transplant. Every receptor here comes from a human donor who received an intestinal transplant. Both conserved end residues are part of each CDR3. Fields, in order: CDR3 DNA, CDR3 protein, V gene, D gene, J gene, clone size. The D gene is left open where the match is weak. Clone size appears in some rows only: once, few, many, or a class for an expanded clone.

TGTGCCAGCAGCTTAGGAGGGAAGATTGCTGGCTACACCTTC | CASSLGGKIAGYTF | TRBV7-9 | - | TRBJ1-2 | few
TGTGCCAGCAGTGAAGCGCCACAGAGTCAGCCCCAGCATTTT | CASSEAPQSQPQHF | TRBV2 | - | TRBJ1-5 | -
TGTGCCAGCAGCATAGGGGGCGATGAGCAGTTCTTC | CASSIGGDEQFF | TRBV7-9 | TRBD1 | TRBJ2-1 | -
TGCGCCATCCCGTTATGGGCAGTGCCCTATGGCTACACCTTC | CAIPLWAVPYGYTF | TRBV10-2 | - | TRBJ1-2 | -
TGTGCCACCAGCAGAGATGAGGGGAGGGAGACCCAGTACTTC | CATSRDEGRETQYF | TRBV15 | - | TRBJ2-5 | -
TGTGCCAGCAGTGAGCAAGCAGGGATGAGCAATCAGCCCCAGCATTTT | CASSEQAGMSNQPQHF | TRBV2 | - | TRBJ1-5 | -
TGCGCCAGCAGCTCCCCCCCCGGCACAGATACGCAGTATTTT | CASSSPPGTDTQYF | TRBV5-1 | - | TRBJ2-3 | -
TGTGCCAGCAGCTTGGCGTCAGTAGAGACCCAGTACTTC | CASSLASVETQYF | TRBV5-7 | - | TRBJ2-5 | -
TGCAGCGTCCGACACCGAGCTAACTATGGCTACACCTTC | CSVRHRANYGYTF | TRBV29-1 | - | TRBJ1-2 | -
TGTGCCAGCATGCCAACAGGAATGTTAAATACGCAGTATTTT | CASMPTGMLNTQYF | TRBV2 | - | TRBJ2-3 | -
TGTGCCAGCTCACCACCTCTTGACGGGAGGGTCTACAATGAGCAGTTCTTC | CASSPPLDGRVYNEQFF | TRBV18 | TRBD2 | TRBJ2-1 | -
TGTGCCAGCCTCAAAGGGGGTCGAGACTCCTACGAGCAGTACTTC | CASLKGGRDSYEQYF | TRBV27 | - | TRBJ2-7 | -
TGTGCCAGCAGCCCGACTAGCTCCTATAATTCACCCCTCCACTTT | CASSPTSSYNSPLHF | TRBV6-6 | - | TRBJ1-6 | -
TGTGCCAGCAGTTTATCAGTGGCAGATACGCAGTATTTT | CASSLSVADTQYF | TRBV6-5 | - | TRBJ2-3 | once
TGTGCCAGCAGCGTAGCCGGCTCTGGAAACACCATATATTTT | CASSVAGSGNTIYF | TRBV9 | - | TRBJ1-3 | -
TGCAGCGTGACCCTGACAGGGACAGAGACCCAGTACTTC | CSVTLTGTETQYF | TRBV29-1 | TRBD1 | TRBJ2-5 | few
TGTGCCAGCAGCTTGGGGGTAGCCCGGGGCCAAGAGACCCAGTACTTC | CASSLGVARGQETQYF | TRBV5-8 | - | TRBJ2-5 | -
TGTGCCAGCAGCCCAGGCACAGGGGGCACTGAAGCTTTCTTT | CASSPGTGGTEAFF | TRBV5-5 | TRBD1 | TRBJ1-1 | -
TGTGCCAGCAGTTTATCGTCTGTAGCGGGAGTCTCCTACAATGAGCAGTTCTTC | CASSLSSVAGVSYNEQFF | TRBV27 | TRBD2 | TRBJ2-1 | -
TGTGCCAGCTGGACAGGGGGATTTCAGCCCCAGCATTTT | CASWTGGFQPQHF | TRBV27 | TRBD1 | TRBJ1-5 | -
TGTGCCAGCAGTCTCGACAGGTATGGCTACGAGCAGTACTTC | CASSLDRYGYEQYF | TRBV27 | - | TRBJ2-7 | -
TGTGCCAGCAGTTATAAGACAGGGCGGGCCGGGGAGCTGTTTTTT | CASSYKTGRAGELFF | TRBV6-9 | TRBD1 | TRBJ2-2 | many